The entry below gives a single T cell receptor beta chain sequence along with its context. Its antigen is as yet unknown. A read error is possible here, since a much larger clone lies one base away. These data belong to a study of human T cells and chemical hapten exposure. Attachment of unique molecular identifiers to individual cDNA molecules was performed in the library. One entry per CDR3 protein, called by TCRdb with MiXCR from the RACE reads. The sample includes around 100,000 distinct CDR3 sequences, approximately 10% of them seen just once. Regarding time point: patch test 1, 2 weeks after DPC sensitization. This sample's treatment: therapeutic diphenylcyclopropenone sensitization with weekly scalp DPC. The CDR3 has 15 amino acids. Germline CDR1 and CDR2: LNHDA and SQIVND (reference sequence). V lost 1 base and J 4 bases, leaving 10 bases between the germline ends. Notes on the study in general: TCRs at high frequency, those above 1 in 1000, did not change with DPC sensitization.

The clonotype originates from a woman in her thirties or forties with alopecia areata. Some clones in this sample may be carry-over from other donors' samples. The rearrangement uses TRBV19 and TRBJ2-2; a weak D match, TRBD2 (6 bases). Sequences were derived from whole blood, sampled in connection with sensitization to the hapten diphenylcyclopropenone (DPC). As DNA, the CDR3 is TGTGCCAGTAGTATAGGCGGAGGGAGCACCGGGGAGCTGTTTTTT. Translation: CASSIGGGSTGELFF.